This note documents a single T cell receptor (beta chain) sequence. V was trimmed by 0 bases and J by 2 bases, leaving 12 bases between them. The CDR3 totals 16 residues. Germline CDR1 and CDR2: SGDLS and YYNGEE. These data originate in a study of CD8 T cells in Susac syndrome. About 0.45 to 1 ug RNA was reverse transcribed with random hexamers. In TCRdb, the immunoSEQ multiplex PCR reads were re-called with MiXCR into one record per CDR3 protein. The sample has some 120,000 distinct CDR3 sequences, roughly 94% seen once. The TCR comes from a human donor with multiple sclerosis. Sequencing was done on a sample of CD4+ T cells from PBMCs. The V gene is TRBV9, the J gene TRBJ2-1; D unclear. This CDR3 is CASSVEIPGPYNEQFF. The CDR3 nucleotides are TGTGCCAGCAGCGTAGAAATTCCCGGCCCCTACAATGAGCAGTTCTTC.